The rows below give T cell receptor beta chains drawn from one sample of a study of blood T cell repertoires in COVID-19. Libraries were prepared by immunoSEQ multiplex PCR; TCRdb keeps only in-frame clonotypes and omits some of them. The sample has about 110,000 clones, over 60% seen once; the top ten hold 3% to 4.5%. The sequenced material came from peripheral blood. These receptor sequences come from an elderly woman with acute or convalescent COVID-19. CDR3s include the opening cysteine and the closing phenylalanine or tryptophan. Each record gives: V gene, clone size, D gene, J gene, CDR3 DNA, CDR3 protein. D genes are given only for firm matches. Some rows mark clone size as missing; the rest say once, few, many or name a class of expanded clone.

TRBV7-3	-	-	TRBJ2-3	TGTGCCAGCAGCTTCTCGGAGGTCAGCTTGTCGGATACGCAGTATTTT	CASSFSEVSLSDTQYF
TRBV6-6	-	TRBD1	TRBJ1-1	TGTGCCAGCAGTTCCGGTCGGAGTCCAGGGGGCACTGAAGCTTTCTTT	CASSSGRSPGGTEAFF
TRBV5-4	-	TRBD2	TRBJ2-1	TGTGCCAGCAGCCGACTAGCGGGGCGTAATGAGCAGTTCTTC	CASSRLAGRNEQFF
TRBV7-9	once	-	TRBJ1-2	TGTGCCAGCAGCAGTTTTGGTACCGGTCGTGGCTACACCTTC	CASSSFGTGRGYTF
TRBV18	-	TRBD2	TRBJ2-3	TGTGCCAGCTCACCACCCCGGACTAGCGGGGGGGCCCTACGCACAGATACGCAGTATTTT	CASSPPRTSGGALRTDTQYF
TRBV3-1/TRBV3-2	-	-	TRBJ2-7	TGTGCCAGCCGTCAGAACGAGCAGTACTTC	CASRQNEQYF
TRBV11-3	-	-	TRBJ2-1	TGTGCCAGCAGCTTAAACCCAGGGGACAATGAGCAGTTCTTC	CASSLNPGDNEQFF
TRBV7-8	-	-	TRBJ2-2	TGTGCCAGCAGCTTAGCCTCAGAACGCACCGGGGAGCTGTTTTTT	CASSLASERTGELFF
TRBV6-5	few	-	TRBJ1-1	TGTGCCAGCAGTTACGCTGGAAGAGGGACTGAAGCTTTCTTT	CASSYAGRGTEAFF
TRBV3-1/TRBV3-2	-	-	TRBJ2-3	TGTGCCAGCAGCTCGAGACGGGGAATAGGCACAGATACGCAGTATTTT	CASSSRRGIGTDTQYF
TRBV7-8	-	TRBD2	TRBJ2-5	TGTGCCAGCAGCTTTCTAGCGGGAGGCGACCGAGAGACCCAGTACTTC	CASSFLAGGDRETQYF
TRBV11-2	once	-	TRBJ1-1	TGTGCCAGCAGAGCGACAGCGAACACTGAAGCTTTCTTT	CASRATANTEAFF
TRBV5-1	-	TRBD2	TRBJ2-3	TGCGCCAGCAGCTTGGAAGCTAGCGGCAACACAGATACGCAGTATTTT	CASSLEASGNTDTQYF
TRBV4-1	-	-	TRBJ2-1	TGCGCCAGCAGCATCCGAGGCGGACAGTACAATGAGCAGTTCTTC	CASSIRGGQYNEQFF
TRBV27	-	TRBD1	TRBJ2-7	TGTGCCAGCAGTCCCCGGACAGGGTCCTTCGAGCAGTACTTC	CASSPRTGSFEQYF
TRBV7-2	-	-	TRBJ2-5	TGTGCCAGCAGCTCTATGGGGCGGAGGGAAGAGACCCAGTACTTC	CASSSMGRREETQYF
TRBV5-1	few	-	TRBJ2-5	TGCGCCAGCGAATCCCGCGGGGGCGAAGAGACCCAGTACTTC	CASESRGGEETQYF
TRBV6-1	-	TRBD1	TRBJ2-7	TGTGCCAGCAGTCCCGGACAGGGGTTCAACGAGCAGTACTTC	CASSPGQGFNEQYF
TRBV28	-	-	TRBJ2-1	TGTGCCAGCAGTGGCCACACCTCTTTCAATGAGCAGTTCTTC	CASSGHTSFNEQFF
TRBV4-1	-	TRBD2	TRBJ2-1	TGCGCCAGCAGCTCTCAGGGTGGCGGGGGGAAATTTTCCTACAATGAGCAGTTCTTC	CASSSQGGGGKFSYNEQFF
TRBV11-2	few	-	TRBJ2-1	TGTGCCAGCAGCCCAGACTATTCCTACAATGAGCAGTTCTTC	CASSPDYSYNEQFF
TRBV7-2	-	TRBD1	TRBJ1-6	TGTGCCAGCAGCTTAGGGACAGGGGGCAGGTCACCCCTCCACTTT	CASSLGTGGRSPLHF
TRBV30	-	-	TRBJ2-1	TGTGCCTCATCTAGGGGGATAGGTTACAATGAGCAGTTCTTC	CASSRGIGYNEQFF
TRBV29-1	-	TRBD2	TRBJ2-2	TGCAGCGTTGGCGGGACTAGCGGAATTAACACCGGGGAGCTGTTTTTT	CSVGGTSGINTGELFF
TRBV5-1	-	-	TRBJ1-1	TGCGCCAGCAGCTTGGCCGGGGTGGAGAACACTGAAGCTTTCTTT	CASSLAGVENTEAFF
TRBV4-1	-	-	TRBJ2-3	TGCGCCAGCAGCCAGCCACCTGCGGCAGGAGGGGGGGGCACAGATACGCAGTATTTT	CASSQPPAAGGGGTDTQYF
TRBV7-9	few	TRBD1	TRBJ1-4	TGTGCCAGCAGCTCAGGACAGGGGCTGTTTTTT	CASSSGQGLFF
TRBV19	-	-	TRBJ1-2	TGTGCCAGTCGCCCACAGGGAGTAGGGTATGGCTACACCTTC	CASRPQGVGYGYTF
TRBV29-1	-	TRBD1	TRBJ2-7	TGCAGCTTTTACTCAGGGGGCGAGCAGTACTTC	CSFYSGGEQYF
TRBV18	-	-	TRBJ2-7	TGTGCCAGCTCACTTGAGTTCTACGAGCAGTACTTC	CASSLEFYEQYF
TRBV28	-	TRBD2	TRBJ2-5	TGTGCCAGCATAGCGGGGGCACAAGAGACCCAGTACTTC	CASIAGAQETQYF
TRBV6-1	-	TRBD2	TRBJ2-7	TGTGCCAGCAGTGAAAGATCTAGCGGGGACGAGCAGTACTTC	CASSERSSGDEQYF
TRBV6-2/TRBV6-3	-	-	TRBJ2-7	TGTGCCAGCAGTTACCCGGAGAGCGCACCGTACTTC	CASSYPESAPYF
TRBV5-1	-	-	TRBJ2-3	TGCGCCAGCAGCTTAGGAGTTCAAACAGGAACAGATACGCAGTATTTT	CASSLGVQTGTDTQYF
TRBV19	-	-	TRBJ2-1	TGTGCCAGTACAAGACAAAACAGGGTACCCTACAATGAGCAGTTCTTC	CASTRQNRVPYNEQFF
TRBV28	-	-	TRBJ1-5	TGTGCCAGCAGAGTTGGAGTCAATCAGCCCCAGCATTTT	CASRVGVNQPQHF
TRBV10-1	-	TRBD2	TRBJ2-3	TGCGCCAGCAGTGAGTCGGCCGGGGGGAAAGATACGCAGTATTTT	CASSESAGGKDTQYF
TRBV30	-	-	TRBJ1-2	TGTGCCTGGAGGGTAGCGGTTTATGGCTACACCTTC	CAWRVAVYGYTF
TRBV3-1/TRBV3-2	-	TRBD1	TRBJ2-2	TGTGCCAGCAGCCGGGACAGGGTCACCGGGGAGCTGTTTTTT	CASSRDRVTGELFF
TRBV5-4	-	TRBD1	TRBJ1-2	TGTGCCAGCAGCTCCGGGACAGGGAATGGCTACACCTTC	CASSSGTGNGYTF
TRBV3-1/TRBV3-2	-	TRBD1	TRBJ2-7	TGTGCCAGCAGCCAGGGACAGGGAAGGCAGTACTTC	CASSQGQGRQYF
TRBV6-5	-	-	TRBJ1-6	TGTGCCAGCAGTTACCACGACAGGTCACCCCTCCACTTT	CASSYHDRSPLHF
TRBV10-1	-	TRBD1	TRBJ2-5	TGCGCCAGCAGTGAGTCGACAGGGGACGAGTCCGGGGAGACCCAGTACTTC	CASSESTGDESGETQYF
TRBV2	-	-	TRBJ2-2	TGTGCCAGCAGTTTACGCACTGGCGGGGAGCTGTTTTTT	CASSLRTGGELFF
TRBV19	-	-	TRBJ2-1	TGTGCCAGTAGTACTAGGTACAATGAGCAGTTCTTC	CASSTRYNEQFF
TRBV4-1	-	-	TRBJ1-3	TGCGCCAGCAGCCAAGATCGGTTAGACTCTGGAAACACCATATATTTT	CASSQDRLDSGNTIYF
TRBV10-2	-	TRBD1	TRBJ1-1	TGCGCCAGCAGTGGGACAGGGGGCTTAAGGGGAGCTTTCTTT	CASSGTGGLRGAFF
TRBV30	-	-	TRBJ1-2	TGTGCCTGGAGAGGGGCAGGGTACGTCTATGGCTACACCTTC	CAWRGAGYVYGYTF
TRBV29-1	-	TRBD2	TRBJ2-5	TGCAGCGTTGCCCCAGGACGGGGAGGGGTAGAGACCCAGTACTTC	CSVAPGRGGVETQYF
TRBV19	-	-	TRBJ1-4	TGTGCCAGCAACACGGCCCGGGGGGAAAAACTGTTTTTT	CASNTARGEKLFF
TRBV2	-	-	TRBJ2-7	TGTGCCAGCACGAGGGGGTATTCGACCTACGAGCAGTACTTC	CASTRGYSTYEQYF
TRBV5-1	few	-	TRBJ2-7	TGCGCCAGCAGCTTCAACCGTCAGACAGGAACCTACGAGCAGTACTTC	CASSFNRQTGTYEQYF
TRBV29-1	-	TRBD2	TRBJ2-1	TGCAGCGTTGAGAGGGGACTAGCGGGACGGGGTGAGCAGTTCTTC	CSVERGLAGRGEQFF
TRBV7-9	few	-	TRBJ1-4	TGTGCCAGCAGCTTAGGGTTGACAGGAGCAACTAATGAAAAACTGTTTTTT	CASSLGLTGATNEKLFF
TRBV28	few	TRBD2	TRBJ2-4	TGTGCCAGCAGCCTTACAAGCGGGGTAGTCAAAAACATTCAGTACTTC	CASSLTSGVVKNIQYF
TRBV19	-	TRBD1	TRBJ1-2	TGTGCCAGTACTACCGACAGGGGGCTATATGGCTACACCTTC	CASTTDRGLYGYTF
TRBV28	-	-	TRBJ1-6	TGTGCCAGCAGTTTTAAGCAGAGGGATTCACCCCTCCACTTT	CASSFKQRDSPLHF
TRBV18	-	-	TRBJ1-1	TGTGCCAGCTCACCACCAACTGGGAACACTGAAGCTTTCTTT	CASSPPTGNTEAFF
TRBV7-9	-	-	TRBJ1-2	TGTGCCAGCAGCTCCGGCTCCAGGTCCATTAACTATGGCTACACCTTC	CASSSGSRSINYGYTF